This is a list of T cell receptor beta chains from one sample in a study of blood T cells in healthy people across ages. MiXCR, run by TCRdb on the 5' RACE reads, gives a single entry per CDR3 protein. The data hold 550,000 to 750,000 distinct CDR3 sequences, with around 21% observed a single time. The sequencing sample was made of blood. The origin of the receptors is a man aged 70-80 years in good health. CDR3s leave out the opening cysteine and the closing phenylalanine or tryptophan. Fields, in order: V gene, clone size, J gene, CDR3 protein. Not all rows give a size; the values are once, few, many and, for expanded clones, a class.

TRBV12-3/TRBV12-4	NA	NA	ASSSGTGEPEQY
TRBV20-1	NA	NA	SAGRTGLVGEQY
TRBV29-1	few	TRBJ2-5	SVLKPAIETQY
TRBV3-1	NA	TRBJ2-3	ASSHGGQAGTDTQY
TRBV20-1	NA	TRBJ2-1	SAQAGGVDEQF
TRBV28	few	NA	ASSPGRAVNNEQF
TRBV5-6	NA	TRBJ1-5	ASNIGGSDQPQH
TRBV5-1	NA	TRBJ2-1	ASSSTLAGGSYNEQF
TRBV20-1	few	TRBJ2-1	SATQMLEEQF
TRBV7-8	few	NA	ASSLVYSEQF
TRBV7-2	NA	TRBJ2-5	ASSGRFGVLETQY
TRBV7-2	NA	TRBJ2-1	ASSPGTGNHNEQF
TRBV18	NA	TRBJ2-2	ASSQQGNGELF
TRBV12-3/TRBV12-4	few	TRBJ2-7	ASTMSSGSSYEQY
TRBV28	few	TRBJ2-7	ASSVDYEQY
TRBV11-2	few	TRBJ2-7	ASSRFRGSPYEQY
TRBV18	NA	TRBJ2-4	ASSPPKETKNIQY
TRBV20-1	NA	TRBJ2-3	SARRPRTDTQY
TRBV29-1	NA	NA	SVAGRGGCEQY
TRBV7-9	NA	TRBJ1-4	ASRRDGMHEKLF
TRBV29-1	few	TRBJ1-1	SVEGPPGGNTEAF
TRBV7-3	few	TRBJ2-5	ASSLWVQETQY
TRBV2	NA	TRBJ1-2	ASSYGGAPNYGYT
TRBV29-1	many	TRBJ1-1	SVHPPMNTEAF
TRBV28	few	TRBJ1-4	ASSLGAVGEKLF
TRBV24-1	many	TRBJ2-5	ATSAGAGAEETQY
TRBV6-1	few	TRBJ1-4	ASSEKGQGATNEKLF
TRBV20-1	NA	TRBJ2-2	SVRQGSGELF
TRBV5-1	many	NA	ASSLGQGFTYYEQY
TRBV6-2/TRBV6-3	NA	TRBJ2-1	ASSYTPVGSGSSYNEQF
TRBV10-1	few	TRBJ2-5	ASSEPPGQGY
TRBV11-3	few	TRBJ2-7	ASGRLDSYEQY
TRBV5-1	many	TRBJ1-1	ASSFTVGTSSTTEAF